The following is a TCR beta chain sequence with its context. This entry comes from a study of regulatory T cells in long-lasting Graves disease. Study-wide background: Antithyroid drug intake by newly diagnosed Graves' patients had lasted under 3 months.

Time point denoted: newly diagnosed GD, antithyroid drugs for less than 3 months. Following extraction of RNA from PBMCs, that RNA was used to make the TCR library. The CDR3 has 17 amino acids. The germline CDR1 and CDR2 sequences are LGHNA and YNFKEQ. Trimming took 3 bases from V and 4 from J, leaving 22 bases between them. Arm-PCR of CDR3 regions and iRepertoire HTBI primers were used to build TCR beta libraries. Authors' methods: Identification across samples found approximately 60 TRBV and roughly 13 TRBJ segments. TCRdb called the multiplex PCR reads again in MiXCR, with one record for every CDR3 protein. The V and J calls, along with clone size, are taken from TCRdb and not from the paper's own processing. The repertoire includes some 500,000 distinct CDR3 sequences, roughly 12% of them detected once, and 10% sits in the top ten. This sample also belongs to another study, concerning T cells in Graves' hyperthyroidism and ophthalmopathy. That report adds: HTBI primers were employed in a first-round RT-PCR of the TCR CDR3.

The sample in question was peripheral blood mononuclear cells (PBMCs), obtained at new diagnosis, from a patient treated with antithyroid drugs. The chain couples TRBV4-2 to TRBJ2-7; D possibly uses TRBD1 or TRBD2 (5 bases each). The clonotype was recovered from a man aged 25-45 years with Graves disease. CDR3 bases: TGTGCCAGCAGCCAGTTCCTCACGGGACGGAGTCAGTACGAGCAGTACTTC. Its translation is CASSQFLTGRSQYEQYF.